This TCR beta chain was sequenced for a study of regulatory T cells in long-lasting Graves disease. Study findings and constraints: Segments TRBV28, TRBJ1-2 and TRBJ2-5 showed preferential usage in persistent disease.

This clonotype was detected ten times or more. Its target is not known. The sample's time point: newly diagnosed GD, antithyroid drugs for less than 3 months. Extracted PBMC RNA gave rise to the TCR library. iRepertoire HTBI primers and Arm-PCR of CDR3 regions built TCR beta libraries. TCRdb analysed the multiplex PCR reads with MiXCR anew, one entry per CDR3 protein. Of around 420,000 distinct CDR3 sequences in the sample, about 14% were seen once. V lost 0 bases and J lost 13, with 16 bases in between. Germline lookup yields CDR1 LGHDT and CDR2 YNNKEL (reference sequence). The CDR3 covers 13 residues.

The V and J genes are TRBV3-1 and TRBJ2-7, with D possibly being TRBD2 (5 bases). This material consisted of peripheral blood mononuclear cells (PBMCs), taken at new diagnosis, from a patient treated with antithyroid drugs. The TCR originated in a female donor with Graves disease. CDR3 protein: CASSQDLDGAGYF. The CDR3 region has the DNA TGTGCCAGCAGCCAAGATCTCGACGGTGCGGGTTACTTC.